Below are 18 T cell receptor beta chains sequenced from a single sample in a study of cytomegalovirus exposure and HLA in healthy donors. Produced via immunoSEQ multiplex PCR; TCRdb's table is partial and in-frame only. Among 100,000 to 150,000 clones listed, 90% to 95% were seen once. The specimen sequenced was PBMCs. The receptors originated from a woman under 30 in good health and CMV-seronegative.

This chain links TRBV6-5 with TRBJ2-2, with D hard to call. This CDR3 comprises 12 residues. From germline, CDR1 is MNHEY and CDR2 SVGAGI. V was cut by 5 bases and J by 1 base, with 2 bases left in between. This CDR3 is CASSQNTGELFF. The CDR3 DNA reads TGTGCCAGCAGTCAGAACACCGGGGAGCTGTTTTTT.

This rearrangement joins TRBV18 to TRBJ1-5; D gene unclear. The CDR3 extends over 14 amino acids. The germline gives CDR1 KGHSH, CDR2 LQKENI. V was pared by 2 bases and J by 3 bases, with 8 bases between. The CDR3 is CASSPITANQPQHF. DNA for the CDR3: TGTGCCAGCTCACCAATTACAGCCAATCAGCCCCAGCATTTT.

The V gene is TRBV5-6, the J gene TRBJ2-2, with TRBD1 as a possible D gene (6 bases). Germline values: CDR1 SGHDT, CDR2 YYEEEE. Trimming pared 4 bases from V and 1 base from J, leaving 14 bases between. CDR3 length equals 16 residues. The CDR3 loop reads CASSPTTQGNTGELFF. The CDR3 bases are TGTGCCAGCAGCCCCACGACACAGGGGAACACCGGGGAGCTGTTTTTT.

The chain couples TRBV5-5 to TRBJ2-2; D uncertain. CDR3 length: 13 residues. Germline-derived CDR1 and CDR2 are SGHKS and YYEKEE (reference sequence). The V end was cut by 0 bases, the J end by 6 bases, with 6 bases between. The CDR3 protein is CASSLASSGELFF. CDR3 nucleotide sequence: TGTGCCAGCAGCTTGGCCTCCTCCGGGGAGCTGTTTTTT.

J is TRBJ2-7 and V is TRBV5-1; tentative D call: TRBD1 (5 bases). V lost 4 bases and J 6 bases, leaving 17 bases between the germline ends. CDR1 and CDR2 (germline): SGHRS, YFSETQ. The CDR3 covers 14 residues. The CDR3 nucleotides are TGCGCCAGCAGCGCTATCAATGACAGAGGCGAGCAGTACTTC. Amino acids: CASSAINDRGEQYF. Together with reference TRBV5-1 and TRBJ2-7, the CDR3 gives the full variable domain: KAGVTQTPRYLIKTRGQQVTLSCSPISGHRSVSWYQQTPGQGLQFLFEYFSETQRNKGNFPGRFSGRQFSNSRSEMNVSTLELGDSALYLCASSAINDRGEQYFGPGTRLTVT.

The rearrangement uses TRBV10-3 and TRBJ1-5; D gene uncertain. Germline V gives CDR1 ENHRY, CDR2 SYGVKD. The CDR3 is 13 amino acids. The V end lost 0 bases, the J end lost 3 bases, and 3 bases lay between the germline ends. The CDR3 DNA follows: TGTGCCATCAGTGAGTCCGTCAATCAGCCCCAGCATTTT. This sequence encodes CAISESVNQPQHF.

This clone has just a few counts. The rearrangement joins TRBV5-4 to TRBJ2-2; 7 bases match TRBD1. The germline V gene has CDR1 SGHNT and CDR2 YYREEE (reference sequence). Trimming took 0 bases from V and 4 from J; bases not matched to a gene: 3. CDR3 length equals 15 residues. The CDR3 reads CASSLDRGRTGELFF. DNA for the CDR3: TGTGCCAGCAGCTTGGATAGGGGGCGCACCGGGGAGCTGTTTTTT.

This clone has only one observation. The chain recombines TRBV6-1 with TRBJ1-2; D gene ambiguous. This CDR3 spans 14 amino acids. V gave up 2 bases and J gave up 6 bases, with 13 bases separating them. Germline lookup yields CDR1 MNHNS and CDR2 SASEGT. The CDR3 reads CASSEIGGADGYTF. DNA of the CDR3: TGTGCCAGCAGTGAAATTGGTGGCGCGGATGGCTACACCTTC.

The chain employs TRBV5-1 and TRBJ1-1, with a possible D match to TRBD1 (6 bases). Germline values: CDR1 SGHRS, CDR2 YFSETQ. V lost 5 bases and J lost 4, with 12 bases in between. This CDR3 contains 13 residues. The DNA for the CDR3 is TGCGCCAGCAGATGGGACATCTCCACTGAAGCTTTCTTT. Amino acids: CASRWDISTEAFF.

The chain uses TRBV27 and TRBJ2-5; 9 bases map to TRBD1. This CDR3 has 18 amino acids. Germline CDR1 MNHEY, CDR2 SMNVEV (reference sequence). J lost 4 bases, V lost 4 bases, and 16 bases had no gene match. CDR3 DNA sequence: TGTGCCAGCAGTTCCTTCCCGAGGACAGGGGCGGGATCAGAGACCCAGTACTTC. This sequence encodes CASSSFPRTGAGSETQYF.

The V gene is TRBV30, the J gene TRBJ2-2; D is perhaps TRBD2 (6 bases). The V gene's germline CDR1 is GTSNPN and CDR2 SVGIG (reference sequence). V was clipped by 4 bases and J by 8 bases, with 20 bases between them. The CDR3 totals 15 residues. The CDR3 here is CAWIPGGQALGELFF. CDR3 coding DNA: TGTGCCTGGATACCCGGAGGGCAGGCTCTAGGGGAGCTGTTTTTT.

The gene calls are TRBV4-1 and TRBJ2-5; 7 nucleotides align to TRBD1. The CDR3 length is 17 residues. V trimming: 4 bases; J trimming: 3 bases; junction bases outside the gene matches: 14. The V gene's germline CDR1 is MGHRA and CDR2 YSYEKL. The CDR3 reads CASSPEGGPGQEETQYF. DNA for the CDR3: TGCGCCAGCAGCCCAGAAGGGGGTCCCGGACAGGAAGAGACCCAGTACTTC.

V usage is TRBV5-1 and J usage is TRBJ1-4, with D tentatively TRBD1 (5 bases). The CDR3 has 14 amino acids. The V gene lost 4 bases and the J gene lost 2 bases, with 9 bases spanning the gap. In germline, CDR1 is SGHRS, CDR2 YFSETQ. CDR3 region: CASSVGATNEKLFF. DNA for the CDR3: TGCGCCAGCAGCGTAGGGGCCACTAATGAAAAACTGTTTTTT.

The CDR3 DNA is TGTGCCAGCAGCACAGGGTTCGGCGCCACCTACGAGCAGTACTTC. It yields the protein CASSTGFGATYEQYF. V and J are TRBV9 and TRBJ2-7; D is possibly TRBD1 (6 bases). Trimming removed 4 bases at V and 2 bases at J, with 16 bases between. The CDR3 spans 15 residues. Germline V CDR1 and CDR2: SGDLS, YYNGEE.

V gene TRBV5-5 combines with J gene TRBJ1-6; D possibly corresponds to TRBD1 (5 bases). The CDR3 runs 17 residues. The germline V gene has CDR1 SGHKS and CDR2 YYEKEE (reference sequence). V was shortened by 0 bases and J by 2 bases, with 12 bases between the two germline ends. The DNA of the CDR3 is TGTGCCAGCAGCTTGGCAGGGAAGAGAACCTATAATTCACCCCTCCACTTT. Amino acids: CASSLAGKRTYNSPLHF.

The CDR3 loop reads CASTLGTGEAFF. The CDR3 coding sequence is TGTGCCAGCACTTTGGGGACAGGGGAAGCTTTCTTT. The chain recombines TRBV28 with TRBJ1-1, with 9 bases that match TRBD1. The CDR3 is made up of 12 amino acids. Germline V lookup: CDR1 MDHEN, CDR2 SYDVKM. V trimming: 7 bases; J trimming: 8 bases; junction bases outside the gene matches: 5.

This clone was counted a few times. This chain joins TRBV27 and TRBJ2-5, with 11 bases matching TRBD2. CDR1 and CDR2 (germline): MNHEY, SMNVEV (reference sequence). V trimming: 4 bases; J trimming: 0 bases; junction bases outside the gene matches: 4. This CDR3 comprises 16 residues. CDR3 sequence (DNA): TGTGCCAGCAGTTCCAGACTAGCGGGGAACCAAGAGACCCAGTACTTC. This translates into CASSSRLAGNQETQYF.

The V and J genes are TRBV7-3 and TRBJ2-1; 12 bases align to TRBD2. Germline CDR1 is SGHTA and CDR2 is FQGTGA. There are 19 residues in the CDR3. Trimming at V came to 0 bases and at J to 0 bases, leaving 6 bases not matched to a gene. The CDR3 here is CASSLTSSLAGGSYNEQFF. CDR3 nucleotides: TGTGCCAGCAGCTTAACGTCCTCACTAGCGGGGGGCTCCTACAATGAGCAGTTCTTC.